This T cell receptor (beta chain) was captured by sequencing in a study of blood T cell repertoires in COVID-19. Method: immunoSEQ multiplex PCR; TCRdb's copy keeps in-frame clones and lacks some. The profile shows some 260,000 clones, over 75% of them singletons. The V segment lost 0 bases and the J segment 8 bases; nucleotides outside the gene matches: 7. Germline V CDR1 and CDR2: GTSNPN, SVGIG (reference sequence). This CDR3 region has 15 residues. Sequencing was done on a sample of peripheral blood. The receptor was derived from a human donor in a cohort sampled during active COVID-19. The chain has TRBV30 and TRBJ1-4; 9 bases line up with TRBD1. CDR3 region: CAWSVGGQGEEKLFF. The CDR3 coding sequence is TGTGCCTGGAGTGTGGGGGGACAGGGTGAGGAAAAACTGTTTTTT.